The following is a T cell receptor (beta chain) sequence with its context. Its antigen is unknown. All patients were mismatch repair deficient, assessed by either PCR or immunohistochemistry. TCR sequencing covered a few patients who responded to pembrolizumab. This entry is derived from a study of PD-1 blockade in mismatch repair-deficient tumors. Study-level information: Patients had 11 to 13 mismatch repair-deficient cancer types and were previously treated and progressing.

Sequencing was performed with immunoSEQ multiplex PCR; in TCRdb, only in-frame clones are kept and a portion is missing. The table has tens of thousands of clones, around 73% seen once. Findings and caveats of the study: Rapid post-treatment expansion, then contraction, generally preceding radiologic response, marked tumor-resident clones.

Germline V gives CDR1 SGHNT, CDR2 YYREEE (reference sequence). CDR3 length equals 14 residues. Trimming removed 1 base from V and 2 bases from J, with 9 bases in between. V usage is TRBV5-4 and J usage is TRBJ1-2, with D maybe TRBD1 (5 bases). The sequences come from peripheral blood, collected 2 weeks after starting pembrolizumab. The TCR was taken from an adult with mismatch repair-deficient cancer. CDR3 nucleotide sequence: TGTGCCAGCAGCTTGCAGGGAGTCAACTATGGCTACACCTTC. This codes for CASSLQGVNYGYTF.